This TCR beta chain was captured by sequencing in a study of blood T cell repertoires in COVID-19. Study-level background: Acute and convalescent COVID-19 samples came from the United States, Italy and Spain. T cells, B-cell-depleted T cells, or PBMCs supplied cDNA or gDNA.

The authors' processing: Scientists estimated how many nucleated cells there were by amplifying reference gene primers. Clones were sequenced by immunoSEQ multiplex PCR, and TCRdb holds only the in-frame ones, with some missing. That table supplies the V and J calls and clone size; D and trimming were determined from the DNA. Here the sample spans fewer than 95,000 clones, around nine tenths being singletons. This CDR3 has 17 amino acids. The germline gives CDR1 SGHKS, CDR2 YYEKEE (reference sequence). The V and J ends lost 3 bases and 0 bases respectively, with 16 bases between them. The chain uses TRBV5-5 and TRBJ1-3; D uncertain. This TCR derives from a woman aged 80 or older with acute or convalescent COVID-19. The sequencing sample was made of peripheral blood. The CDR3 DNA reads TGTGCCAGCAGCTCGAGGTGGGCGGGAAGCTCTGGAAACACCATATATTTT. Amino acid sequence: CASSSRWAGSSGNTIYF.